This TCR beta chain was sequenced during a study of human T cells and chemical hapten exposure. This sample's time point: patch test 1, 2 weeks after DPC sensitization. Treatment of the sample: therapeutic diphenylcyclopropenone sensitization with weekly scalp DPC. Prior to application of each patch test, blood was drawn. There are a few counts of this clonotype. Unmatched junction bases numbered 8, after V lost 0 bases and J lost 7 bases. This CDR3 is 15 amino acids long. Germline V lookup: CDR1 DFQATT, CDR2 SNEGSKA (reference sequence). TCRdb analysed the RACE reads with MiXCR anew, one entry per CDR3 protein. The sample lists 340,000 or so distinct CDR3 sequences; under 9% were seen once.

This chain connects TRBV20-1 to TRBJ1-2; the match to TRBD1 covers 10 bases. This TCR came from a young woman with alopecia areata. Some clones in this sample may be carry-over from other donors' samples. Sample: whole blood, taken in connection with sensitization to the hapten diphenylcyclopropenone (DPC). The CDR3 DNA reads TGCAGTGCTAGAGATTACCGGGACAGGGGAGGTGGCTACACCTTC. This codes for CSARDYRDRGGGYTF.